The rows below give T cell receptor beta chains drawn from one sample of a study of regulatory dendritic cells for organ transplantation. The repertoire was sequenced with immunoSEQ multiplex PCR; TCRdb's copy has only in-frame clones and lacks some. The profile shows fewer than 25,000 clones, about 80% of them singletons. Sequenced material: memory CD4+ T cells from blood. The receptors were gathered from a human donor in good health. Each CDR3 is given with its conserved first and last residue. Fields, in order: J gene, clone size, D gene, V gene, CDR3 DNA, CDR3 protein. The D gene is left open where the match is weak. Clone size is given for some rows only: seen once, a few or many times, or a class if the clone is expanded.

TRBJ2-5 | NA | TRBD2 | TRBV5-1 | TGCGCCAGCAGCCACCCCGCCGGGGGGGGTGAGGAGACCCAGTACTTC | CASSHPAGGGEETQYF
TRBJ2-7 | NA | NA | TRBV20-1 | TGCAGTGCTGAGGACAGCTACGAGCAGTACTTC | CSAEDSYEQYF
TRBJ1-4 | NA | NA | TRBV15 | TGTGCCACCAGCAGACCATTGGCCCTCAGACGGGGGAATGAAAAACTGTTTTTT | CATSRPLALRRGNEKLFF
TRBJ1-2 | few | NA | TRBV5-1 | TGCGCCAGCAGCTTGGCCGGGGATGGCTACACCTTC | CASSLAGDGYTF
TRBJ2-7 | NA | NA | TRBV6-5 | TGTGCCAGCAGCTCCGGACACGGGTCGCGATACGAGCAGTACTTC | CASSSGHGSRYEQYF
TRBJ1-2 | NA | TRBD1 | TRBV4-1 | TGCGCCAGCAGCCAAGGCCATCTCCGGGACAGGGCTGGCTACACCTTC | CASSQGHLRDRAGYTF
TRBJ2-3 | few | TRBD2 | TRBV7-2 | TGTGCCAGCAGCTTAGTGGCGGAGGGCGGGGGGGCTACAGATACGCAGTATTTT | CASSLVAEGGGATDTQYF
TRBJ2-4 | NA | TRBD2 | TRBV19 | TGTGCCAGTAGTCCCCAGCACGGGGGGGGCGCCAAAAACATTCAGTACTTC | CASSPQHGGGAKNIQYF
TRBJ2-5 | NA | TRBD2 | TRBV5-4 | TGTGCCAGCAGCCCCCGACTCAGCGGGGGGCGGGAGACCCAGTACTTC | CASSPRLSGGRETQYF
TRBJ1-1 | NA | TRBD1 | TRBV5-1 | TGCGCCAGCAGCCCCGGGACAGGCGGCATGAACACTGAAGCTTTCTTT | CASSPGTGGMNTEAFF
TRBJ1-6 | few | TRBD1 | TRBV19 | TGTGCCAGTAGGGCCCGACAGGGTGTAAGATCACCCCTCCACTTT | CASRARQGVRSPLHF
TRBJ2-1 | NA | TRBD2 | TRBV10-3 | TGTGCCATCAGTAGGACTAGCGGGGGTGAATTCTACAATGAGCAGTTCTTC | CAISRTSGGEFYNEQFF
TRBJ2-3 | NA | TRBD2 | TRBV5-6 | TGTGCCAGCAGCTTGGGACTAGCGGTGGATACGCAGTATTTT | CASSLGLAVDTQYF
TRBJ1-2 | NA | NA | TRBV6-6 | TGTGCCAGCAGGACCGGGCAGGGGCTTGACTATGGCTACACCTTC | CASRTGQGLDYGYTF
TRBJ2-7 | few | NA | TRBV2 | TGTGCCAGCAGTGAAGGATCCTTCTACTCCTACGAGCAGTACTTC | CASSEGSFYSYEQYF
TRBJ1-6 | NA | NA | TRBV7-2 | TGTGCCAGCAGCCGGCAGGGTTCACCCCTCCACTTT | CASSRQGSPLHF
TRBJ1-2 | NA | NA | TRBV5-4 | TGTGCCAGCAGCTCCGAGAATCTTCCCAACTATGGCTACACCTTC | CASSSENLPNYGYTF
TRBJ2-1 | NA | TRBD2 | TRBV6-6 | TGTGCCAGCAGTTACTCTAGCGGGGGGACTTACAATGAGCAGTTCTTC | CASSYSSGGTYNEQFF
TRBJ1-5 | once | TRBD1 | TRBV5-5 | TGTGCCAGCAGCCGGGGGACAGGGATGGGTAGCAATCAGCCCCAGCATTTT | CASSRGTGMGSNQPQHF
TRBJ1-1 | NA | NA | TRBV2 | TGTGCCAGCCATAGAAGCCGGGAACGCGAAGCTTTCTTT | CASHRSREREAFF
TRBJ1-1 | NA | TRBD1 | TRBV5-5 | TGTGCCAGCAGCTTTACAGGGGGTTTTGGGACAGCTGAAGCTTTCTTT | CASSFTGGFGTAEAFF
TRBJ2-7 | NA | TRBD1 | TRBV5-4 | TGTGCCAGCAGCTTACAGGGGGCCTACGAGCAGTACTTC | CASSLQGAYEQYF
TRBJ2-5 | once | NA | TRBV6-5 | TGTGCCAGCAGTTCGGGGGAGACCCAGTACTTC | CASSSGETQYF
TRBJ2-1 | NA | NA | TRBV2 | TGTGCCAGCAACCAGGGGTCCGGCAATGAGCAGTTCTTC | CASNQGSGNEQFF
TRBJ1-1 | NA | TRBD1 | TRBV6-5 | TGTGCCAGCAGTAGGACAGGGGGAGGGGACACTGAAGCTTTCTTT | CASSRTGGGDTEAFF
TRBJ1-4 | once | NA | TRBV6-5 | TGTGCCAGTAGACACAATGAAAAACTGTTTTTT | CASRHNEKLFF
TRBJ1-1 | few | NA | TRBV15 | TGTGCCACCAGCAGAGTACAGAACACTGAAGCTTTCTTT | CATSRVQNTEAFF
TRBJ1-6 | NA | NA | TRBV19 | TGTGCCAGTATCGGCAGGGCGAATTCACCCCTCCACTTT | CASIGRANSPLHF
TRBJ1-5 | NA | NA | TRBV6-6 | TGTGCCAGCAGGCTAAGTCTTAGCAATCAGCCCCAGCATTTT | CASRLSLSNQPQHF
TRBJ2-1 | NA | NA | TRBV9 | TGTGCCAGCAAGGCGCTTTCCGGGAGTGAGCAGTTCTTC | CASKALSGSEQFF
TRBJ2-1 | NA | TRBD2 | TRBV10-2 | TGCGCCAGCACCTTCCCGACTAGCGGGGGGGCCGACAATGAGCAGTTCTTC | CASTFPTSGGADNEQFF
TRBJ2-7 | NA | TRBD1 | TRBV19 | TGTGCCAGTAGTAATCAGCATGCCGGGACAGCATACGAGCAGTACTTC | CASSNQHAGTAYEQYF
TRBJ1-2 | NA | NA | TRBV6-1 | TGTGCCAGCAGTGAAGTAAGGGCCACTAGGGGCTACACCTTC | CASSEVRATRGYTF
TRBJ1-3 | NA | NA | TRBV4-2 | TGTGCCAGCAGCCAAGAAACCAGACAAGACTCTGGAAACACCATATATTTT | CASSQETRQDSGNTIYF
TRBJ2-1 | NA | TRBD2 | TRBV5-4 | TGTGCCAGCAGGCTTCGGGAGGCCGGTACGTACAATGAGCAGTTCTTC | CASRLREAGTYNEQFF
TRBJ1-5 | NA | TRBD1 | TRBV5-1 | TGCGCCAGCAGCTTGGCCGATGCACAGGGGACACAGCCCCAGCATTTT | CASSLADAQGTQPQHF
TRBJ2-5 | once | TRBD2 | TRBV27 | TGTGCCAGCAGTTTATCGGGTAGCGGGGGGAAAGAGACCCAGTACTTC | CASSLSGSGGKETQYF
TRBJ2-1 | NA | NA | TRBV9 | TGTGCCAGCAGCGTAGGGCCCCACAATGAGCAGTTCTTC | CASSVGPHNEQFF
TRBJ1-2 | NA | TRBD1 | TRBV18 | TGTGCCAGCTCCCTGTACTCCACAGGGGATGGCTACACCTTC | CASSLYSTGDGYTF
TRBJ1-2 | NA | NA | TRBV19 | TGTGCCAGTAGAAGGGAGGTGAGTGCCGGCTACACCTTC | CASRREVSAGYTF
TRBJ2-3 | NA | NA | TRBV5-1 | TGCGCCAGCAGCTTGGACAGACGGGAAGATACGCAGTATTTT | CASSLDRREDTQYF
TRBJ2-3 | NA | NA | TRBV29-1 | TGCAGCGTTGAACGGGGGGCTGCAGATACGCAGTATTTT | CSVERGAADTQYF
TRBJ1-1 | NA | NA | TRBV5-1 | TGCGCCAGCAGCGAGGCTGGATCACAGAACACTGAAGCTTTCTTT | CASSEAGSQNTEAFF
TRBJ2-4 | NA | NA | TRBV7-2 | TGTGCCAGCACCCTCGGGGGTTCGGACATTCAGTACTTC | CASTLGGSDIQYF
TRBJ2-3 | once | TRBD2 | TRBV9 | TGTGCCAGCAGCGGGGGACTAGCGGGGGGCGCAGATACGCAGTATTTT | CASSGGLAGGADTQYF
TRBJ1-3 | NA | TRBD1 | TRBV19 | TGTGCCAGTACCGGGACAGGGGTGGGAAACACCATATATTTT | CASTGTGVGNTIYF
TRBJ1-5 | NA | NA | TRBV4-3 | TGCGCCAGCAGCCAAGATTGGGGTGGGGCACGGCCCCAGCATTTT | CASSQDWGGARPQHF
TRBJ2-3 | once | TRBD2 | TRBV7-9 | TGTGCCAGCAGAAAAGGGACTAGCGGGGCCAACACAGATACGCAGTATTTT | CASRKGTSGANTDTQYF
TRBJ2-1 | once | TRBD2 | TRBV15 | TGTGCCACCAGCAGAGAAGTGAAGCGGGGGGGAGGTGAGCAGTTCTTC | CATSREVKRGGGEQFF
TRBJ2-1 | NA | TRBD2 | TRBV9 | TGTGCCAGCAGCGTAGAACCGGGACTAGCGGGGAGTGAGCAGTTCTTC | CASSVEPGLAGSEQFF
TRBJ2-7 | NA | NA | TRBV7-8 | TGTGCCAGCAGCTTAGGGGACAAGGTCCCTCGGGGGCAGTACTTC | CASSLGDKVPRGQYF
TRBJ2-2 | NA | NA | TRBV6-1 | TGTGCCAGTGACACCGGGACACTGAACACCGGGGAGCTGTTTTTT | CASDTGTLNTGELFF
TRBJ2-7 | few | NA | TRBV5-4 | TGTGCCAGCAGCGTAAAGGGAGGAGGGTCGGGCTACGAGCAGTACTTC | CASSVKGGGSGYEQYF
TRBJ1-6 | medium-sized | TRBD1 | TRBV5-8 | TGTGCCAGCAGCATTCCGGGACAGGGGACTTCACCCCTCCACTTT | CASSIPGQGTSPLHF